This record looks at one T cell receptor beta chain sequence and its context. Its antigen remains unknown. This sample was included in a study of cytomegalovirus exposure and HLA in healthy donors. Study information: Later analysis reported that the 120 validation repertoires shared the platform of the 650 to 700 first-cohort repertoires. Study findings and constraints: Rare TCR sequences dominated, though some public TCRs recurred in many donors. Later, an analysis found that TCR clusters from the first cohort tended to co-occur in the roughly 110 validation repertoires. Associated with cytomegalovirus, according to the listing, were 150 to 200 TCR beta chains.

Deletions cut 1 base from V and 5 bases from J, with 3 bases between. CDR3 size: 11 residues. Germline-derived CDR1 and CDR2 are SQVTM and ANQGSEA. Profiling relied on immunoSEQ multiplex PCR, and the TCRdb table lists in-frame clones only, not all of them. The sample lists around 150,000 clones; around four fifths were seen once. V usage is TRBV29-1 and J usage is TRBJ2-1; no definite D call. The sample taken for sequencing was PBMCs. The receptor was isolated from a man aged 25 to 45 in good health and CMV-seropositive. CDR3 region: CSVEANNEQFF. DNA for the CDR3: TGCAGCGTTGAAGCCAACAATGAGCAGTTCTTC.